Below, 20 T cell receptor beta chains from the same sample are listed, as sequenced in a study of blood T cell repertoires in COVID-19. Sequenced by immunoSEQ multiplex PCR; TCRdb stores in-frame clones only, minus some. Of roughly 140,000 clones in the sample, about 90% are singletons; the top ten hold 2.3%. The sequenced material came from peripheral blood. Receptor source: a human donor in a cohort sampled during active COVID-19.

DNA for the CDR3: TGTGCCAGCAGCTTACAGGACACCGGGGAGCTGTTTTTT. It codes for CASSLQDTGELFF. J is TRBJ2-2 and V is TRBV7-9; the D is unclear. This CDR3 has 13 residues. Trimming pared 2 bases from V and 3 bases from J, leaving 4 bases between. Germline loops: CDR1 SEHNR, CDR2 FQNEAQ (reference sequence).

The chain has TRBV2 and TRBJ2-7; D uncertain. The CDR3 is 14 residues long. Trimming took off 4 bases at V and 1 base at J, with 11 bases between the two ends. Germline V gene sequence: CDR1 SNHLY, CDR2 FYNNEI. As DNA, the CDR3 is TGTGCCAGCAGTGGGCGGCTGCTATCCTACGAGCAGTACTTC. Translating it yields CASSGRLLSYEQYF.

The chain has TRBV14 and TRBJ2-7; the D gene is possibly TRBD1 (6 bases). CDR3 length: 14 residues. Germline CDR1 reads SGHDN; CDR2 reads FVKESK. With 5 bases removed from V and 1 base from J, the gap between germline ends came to 12 bases. The CDR3 sequence is CASSKRTGSYEQYF. The CDR3 nucleotides read TGTGCCAGCAGCAAACGTACAGGGTCCTACGAGCAGTACTTC.

V and J are TRBV5-1 and TRBJ2-2; 9 nucleotides match TRBD2. Trimming at V came to 4 bases and at J to 0 bases, leaving 4 bases not matched to a gene. The CDR3 totals 16 residues. Per the germline V gene, CDR1 is SGHRS and CDR2 is YFSETQ. Written as DNA, the CDR3 is TGCGCCAGCAGCCTACGCGGGGGGGCGAACACCGGGGAGCTGTTTTTT. Amino acid sequence: CASSLRGGANTGELFF. The complete variable domain, with remaining parts taken from reference TRBV5-1 and TRBJ2-2, reads KAGVTQTPRYLIKTRGQQVTLSCSPISGHRSVSWYQQTPGQGLQFLFEYFSETQRNKGNFPGRFSGRQFSNSRSEMNVSTLELGDSALYLCASSLRGGANTGELFFGEGSRLTVL.

The chain is built from TRBV11-3 and TRBJ2-5; 10 bases are a match to TRBD2. Germline loops: CDR1 SGHNT, CDR2 YENEEA. The CDR3 has 16 residues. The junction had 5 bases not matched to a gene; V was cut back by 3 bases and J by 1 base. The CDR3, as DNA: TGTGCCAGCAGCTTTGGGCTAGCGGGGGCCCAAGAGACCCAGTACTTC. Protein sequence: CASSFGLAGAQETQYF.

The chain recombines TRBV5-6 with TRBJ1-1, with 10 bases fitting TRBD1. With 3 bases clipped from V and 0 bases from J, the junction kept 8 bases outside the gene matches. This CDR3 has 17 residues. The germline CDR1 and CDR2 sequences are SGHDT and YYEEEE. The DNA for the CDR3 is TGTGCCAGCAGCTCTGACAGGGGGCGAGGCATGAACACTGAAGCTTTCTTT. This encodes CASSSDRGRGMNTEAFF.

The chain combines TRBV6-4 with TRBJ1-6, with 10 bases matching TRBD1. With 4 bases clipped from V and 10 bases from J, the junction kept 7 bases outside the gene matches. The CDR3 spans 15 residues. Germline values: CDR1 MRHNA, CDR2 SNTAGT. CDR3 sequence (DNA): TGTGCCAGCAGTGCCGGGACAGGGGTTGGATCACCCCTCCACTTT. Amino acid sequence: CASSAGTGVGSPLHF.

The genes are TRBV4-1 and TRBJ1-1, with a weak D call TRBD1 (5 bases). Germline V gene data show CDR1 as MGHRA and CDR2 as YSYEKL. This CDR3 comprises 14 residues. V lost 0 bases to trimming and J lost 4 bases, with 9 bases between them. CDR3 amino acids: CASSQEGGSTEAFF. The CDR3 DNA reads as TGCGCCAGCAGCCAAGAGGGGGGGAGCACTGAAGCTTTCTTT.

This chain connects TRBV27 to TRBJ1-1, with D possibly TRBD1 on 5 matching bases. The CDR3 is made up of 15 amino acids. Trimming left V 5 bases short and J 1 base short, with 14 bases between. Germline CDR1 MNHEY, CDR2 SMNVEV (reference sequence). CDR3 loop: CASSLDPGQNTEAFF. In DNA form, the CDR3 reads TGTGCCAGCAGTCTAGACCCCGGACAGAACACTGAAGCTTTCTTT.

This clone came up once. The V and J genes are TRBV12-3 or TRBV12-4 and TRBJ2-7; D is possibly TRBD1 (6 bases). V dropped 3 bases and J dropped 3 bases, with 9 bases sitting between them. This CDR3 region has 13 residues. The CDR3 nucleotides are TGTGCCAGCAGTTTGGGGGCAGTCTACGAGCAGTACTTC. Translating gives CASSLGAVYEQYF.

The chain links TRBV2 to TRBJ2-2; D might be TRBD2 (6 bases). Between the trimmed V and J ends, which lost 6 bases and 1 base, there was a span of 15 bases. Looked up from germline, CDR1 is SNHLY and CDR2 is FYNNEI. The CDR3 loop spans 16 amino acids. CDR3 amino acids: CASSLLATQNTGELFF. The DNA of the CDR3 is TGTGCCAGCAGCCTTCTAGCGACCCAGAACACCGGGGAGCTGTTTTTT. The variable domain in full, with the rest retrieved from reference TRBV2 and TRBJ2-2, is EPEVTQTPSHQVTQMGQEVILRCVPISNHLYFYWYRQILGQKVEFLVSFYNNEISEKSEIFDDQFSVERPDGSNFTLKIRSTKLEDSAMYFCASSLLATQNTGELFFGEGSRLTVL.

V is TRBV7-2 and J is TRBJ2-3; TRBD1 agrees at 8 bases. J lost 3 bases, V lost 5 bases, and 4 bases had no gene match. The CDR3 length is 14 residues. CDR1 is SGHTA and CDR2 is FQGNSA in the germline V gene. The CDR3 bases are TGTGCCAGCAGCCCCAGACAGGGGACAGATACGCAGTATTTT. Protein product: CASSPRQGTDTQYF.

Worth noting for this clone: Other nucleotide sequences from this sample produce the same CDR3. V gene TRBV9 combines with J gene TRBJ2-1; 11 bases fit TRBD2. V lost 0 bases to trimming and J lost 4 bases; unmatched junction nucleotides: 6. Germline-derived CDR1 and CDR2 are SGDLS and YYNGEE. This CDR3 has 17 amino acids. The CDR3 coding sequence is TGTGCCAGCAGCGTAGGTGCAAGGACTAGCGGGTACAATGAGCAGTTCTTC. It encodes CASSVGARTSGYNEQFF.

The genes are TRBV13 and TRBJ1-2; D is possibly TRBD1 (6 bases). CDR3 length: 13 amino acids. CDR1 is PRHDT and CDR2 is FYEKMQ in the germline V gene (reference sequence). Trimming removed 5 bases at V and 8 bases at J, with 15 bases between. The CDR3, as DNA: TGTGCCAGCAGCCTTAGAACAGGGACCGGCTACACCTTC. Protein sequence: CASSLRTGTGYTF.

This clone has more than one count but fewer than ten. The chain is built from TRBV7-6 and TRBJ2-1; the D is unclear. V was shortened by 6 bases and J by 4 bases, with 7 bases between the two germline ends. Germline V gives CDR1 SGHVS, CDR2 FNYEAQ. The length of the CDR3 is 12 residues. The CDR3 bases are TGTGCCAGCAGTCAGAATTACAATGAGCAGTTCTTC. It is translated as CASSQNYNEQFF.

CDR3 DNA sequence: TGCGCCAGCAGCCAACATACTAGCGGGAGCGGTACGAACACCGGGGAGCTGTTTTTT. It encodes CASSQHTSGSGTNTGELFF. The chain is built from TRBV4-1 and TRBJ2-2; 11 bases are shared with TRBD2. V trimming: 2 bases; J trimming: 0 bases; junction bases outside the gene matches: 8. The germline CDR1 and CDR2 sequences are MGHRA and YSYEKL. This CDR3 has 19 amino acids.

This clone has just a few counts. The V gene is TRBV5-1, the J gene TRBJ1-2, with D perhaps matching TRBD1 (6 bases). The CDR3 has 14 residues. V dropped 4 bases and J dropped 4 bases, with 14 bases sitting between them. Germline CDR1 reads SGHRS; CDR2 reads YFSETQ. CDR3 sequence reads: CASSPLTGSYGYTF. As DNA, the CDR3 is TGCGCCAGCAGCCCTCTTACAGGGTCCTATGGCTACACCTTC.

This chain uses TRBV6-5 with TRBJ1-2; D unclear. The V end was cut by 7 bases, the J end by 6 bases, with 18 bases between. The germline CDR1 and CDR2 sequences are MNHEY and SVGAGI. The CDR3 covers 14 residues. The CDR3 region is CASTPDGRLNGYTF. DNA for the CDR3: TGTGCCAGCACCCCTGATGGGAGGCTTAATGGCTACACCTTC.

The chain is built from TRBV5-4 and TRBJ2-1, with TRBD2 matching 9 bases. Germline V gene lookup returns CDR1 SGHNT and CDR2 YYREEE (reference sequence). There are 15 residues in the CDR3. V lost 4 bases and J lost 7; bases outside the gene matches: 9. CDR3 DNA: TGTGCCAGCAGCCTGCAGCGGGAGGTTCTAAATGAGCAGTTCTTC. Translation gives CASSLQREVLNEQFF.

The V call is TRBV3-1 (or the pseudogene TRBV3-2), the J call TRBJ2-1, with D perhaps TRBD2 (6 bases). Germline CDR1 and CDR2: LGHDT and YNNKEL (reference sequence). Between the trimmed V and J ends, which lost 4 bases and 4 bases, there was a span of 17 bases. This CDR3 comprises 16 residues. CDR3 amino acids: CASSPHSAGPYNEQFF. In DNA form, the CDR3 reads TGTGCCAGCAGCCCTCACTCTGCGGGACCTTACAATGAGCAGTTCTTC.